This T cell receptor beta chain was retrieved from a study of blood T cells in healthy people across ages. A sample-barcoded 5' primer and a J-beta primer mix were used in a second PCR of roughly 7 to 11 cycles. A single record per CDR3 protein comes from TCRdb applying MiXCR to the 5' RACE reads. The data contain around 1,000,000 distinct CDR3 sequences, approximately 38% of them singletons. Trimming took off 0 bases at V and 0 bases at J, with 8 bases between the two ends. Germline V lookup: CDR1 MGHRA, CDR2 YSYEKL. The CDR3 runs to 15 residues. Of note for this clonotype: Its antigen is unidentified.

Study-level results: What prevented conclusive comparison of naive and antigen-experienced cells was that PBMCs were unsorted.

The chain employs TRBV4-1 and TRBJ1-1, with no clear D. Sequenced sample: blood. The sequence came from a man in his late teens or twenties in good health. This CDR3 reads CASSQDPSMNTEAFF. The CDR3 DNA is TGCGCCAGCAGCCAAGACCCTTCGATGAACACTGAAGCTTTCTTT.